This is a list of T cell receptor beta chains from one sample in a study of T cell responses to AZD1222 COVID-19 vaccine. Using immunoSEQ multiplex PCR, the repertoire was profiled, and TCRdb retains in-frame clones only, with some absent. The data contain 150,000 to 200,000 clones, just under 90% of them singletons. The sample was peripheral blood, taken on day 0 of AZD1222 vaccination. The receptors derive from an adult in good health. Each CDR3 is given with its conserved first and last residue. D genes are given only for firm matches. Clone size is not always given. Where it is, it says once, few, many or a class for expanded clones.

>TRBJ2-3|TRBV19|-|15|TRBD1
CASSIGTGGADTQYF
TGTGCCAGTAGTATAGGAACAGGGGGCGCAGATACGCAGTATTTT
>TRBJ2-7|TRBV19|-|14|TRBD1
CASRRTGGIYEQYF
TGTGCCAGTAGGCGGACAGGGGGCATCTACGAGCAGTACTTC
>TRBJ1-6|TRBV5-5|-|17|-
CASSLARQGTYNSPLHF
TGTGCCAGCAGCTTGGCCCGGCAGGGGACCTATAATTCACCCCTCCACTTT
>TRBJ1-1|TRBV4-1|-|14|-
CASSQGLLGAEAFF
TGCGCCAGCAGCCAGGGACTCCTCGGGGCTGAAGCTTTCTTT
>TRBJ1-2|TRBV28|-|14|-
CASSFRPSTVGYTF
TGTGCCAGCAGTTTTCGGCCGAGCACTGTCGGCTACACCTTC
>TRBJ2-3|TRBV7-3|-|16|-
CASSLPAGSSTDTQYF
TGTGCCAGCAGCTTACCCGCGGGATCGAGCACAGATACGCAGTATTTT
>TRBJ2-1|TRBV24-1|once|16|-
CATSDFGGGSYNEQFF
TGTGCCACCAGTGATTTTGGGGGGGGCTCTTACAATGAGCAGTTCTTC
>TRBJ1-6|TRBV5-1|-|17|TRBD1
CASSLAETGPYNSPLHF
TGCGCCAGCAGCTTGGCCGAGACAGGGCCTTATAATTCACCCCTCCACTTT
>TRBJ2-3|TRBV19|-|20|TRBD2
CASSITGRAASGGGTDTQYF
TGTGCCAGTAGTATTACTGGCAGGGCCGCTAGCGGGGGGGGCACAGATACGCAGTATTTT
>TRBJ2-7|TRBV18|-|15|-
CASSPQSGLGYEQYF
TGTGCCAGCTCACCACAATCGGGGTTAGGCTACGAGCAGTACTTC
>TRBJ2-7|TRBV5-4|-|14|-
CASSKDRPHYEQYF
TGTGCCAGCAGCAAGGACAGACCCCACTACGAGCAGTACTTC
>TRBJ1-1|TRBV7-9|-|11|TRBD1
CASSLGQGAFF
TGTGCCAGCAGCTTAGGACAGGGAGCTTTCTTT